The rows below give T cell receptor beta chains drawn from one sample of a study of T cells in Graves' hyperthyroidism and ophthalmopathy. TCRdb re-analysed the multiplex PCR reads in MiXCR, keeping a single row per CDR3 protein. Of a few hundred thousand distinct CDR3 sequences in the sample, more than 12% were seen once. Sequenced material: blood. All receptors come from a woman in her thirties with Graves' hyperthyroidism. Both conserved end residues are part of each CDR3. Each record gives: V gene, D gene, clone size, J gene, CDR3 DNA, CDR3 protein. The D gene is left open where the match is weak. Only some rows state a clone size, as once, few, many or a class for expanded clones.

V: TRBV28; D: -; size: many; J: TRBJ2-6; DNA: TGTGCCAGCAGTTCCCATGGGGGGTCTGGGGCCAACGTCCTGACTTTC; CDR3: CASSSHGGSGANVLTF
V: TRBV12-5; D: -; size: -; J: TRBJ1-2; DNA: TGTGCTAGTGGCCGAGAACCACAGGTTGAATATGGCTACACCTTC; CDR3: CASGREPQVEYGYTF
V: TRBV29-1; D: -; size: -; J: TRBJ2-7; DNA: TGCAGCGTCCTTCGGGGGTCGGGGGAGCAGTACTTC; CDR3: CSVLRGSGEQYF
V: TRBV2; D: -; size: many; J: TRBJ2-3; DNA: TGTGCCAGCCTGGAGGGTAGACTTTTCACAGATACGCAGTATTTT; CDR3: CASLEGRLFTDTQYF
V: TRBV29-1; D: -; size: few; J: TRBJ2-3; DNA: TGCAGCGTCCCCGGGACCATTACAGATACGCAGTATTTT; CDR3: CSVPGTITDTQYF
V: TRBV12-3/TRBV12-4; D: TRBD2; size: few; J: TRBJ2-7; DNA: TGTGCCAGCAGTTTTCCGGCTAGCGGGACCTACGAGCAGTACTTC; CDR3: CASSFPASGTYEQYF
V: TRBV2; D: -; size: -; J: TRBJ1-4; DNA: TGTGCCAGCAGGGGGATTCAGGGAGGACATGAAAAACTGTTTTTT; CDR3: CASRGIQGGHEKLFF
V: TRBV6-2/TRBV6-3; D: TRBD2; size: many; J: TRBJ2-7; DNA: TGTGCCAGCAGTTATTCGGGCGGGAGCATCTCCGAGCAGTACTTC; CDR3: CASSYSGGSISEQYF
V: TRBV5-1; D: TRBD1; size: -; J: TRBJ2-5; DNA: TGCGCCAGCGCTAAAGGGGACAGGGTCCTCGAGACCCAGTACTTC; CDR3: CASAKGDRVLETQYF
V: TRBV28; D: -; size: -; J: TRBJ2-2; DNA: TGTGCCAGCAGTTTAAGCATTAAGAACACCGGGGAGCTGTTTTTT; CDR3: CASSLSIKNTGELFF
V: TRBV20-1; D: TRBD2; size: -; J: TRBJ2-3; DNA: TGCAGTGCTAGAGATCCCTGGACTAGCGGAGCAGATACGCAGTATTTT; CDR3: CSARDPWTSGADTQYF
V: TRBV5-1; D: TRBD1; size: many; J: TRBJ2-1; DNA: TGCGCCAGCAGCCTCCGGGACAGTGAGAGGGATGAGCAGTTCTTC; CDR3: CASSLRDSERDEQFF
V: TRBV7-2; D: -; size: many; J: TRBJ2-1; DNA: TGTGCCAGCAGCTCAAGACCCTACAATGAGCAGTTCTTC; CDR3: CASSSRPYNEQFF
V: TRBV7-6; D: TRBD1; size: -; J: TRBJ2-4; DNA: TGTGCCAGCAGTCTGACTTGGACAGGGCCAGGGAAAAACATTCAGTACTTC; CDR3: CASSLTWTGPGKNIQYF
V: TRBV28; D: -; size: many; J: TRBJ1-2; DNA: TGTGCCACATGTCCCCCCGTCTATGGCTACACCTTC; CDR3: CATCPPVYGYTF
V: TRBV11-2; D: -; size: few; J: TRBJ1-2; DNA: TGTGCCAGCAGCTTAGGTGCGGGGGGCAGAGGCTACACCTTC; CDR3: CASSLGAGGRGYTF
V: TRBV24-1; D: TRBD2; size: -; J: TRBJ2-1; DNA: TGTGCCACCAGTGGATCCGGGACTAGCCGGTTCGGTGAGCAGTTCTTC; CDR3: CATSGSGTSRFGEQFF
V: TRBV4-2; D: -; size: few; J: TRBJ1-4; DNA: TGTGCCAGCAGCCAAGATGACGGGATAGGTAATGAAAAACTGTTTTTT; CDR3: CASSQDDGIGNEKLFF
V: TRBV5-1; D: -; size: -; J: TRBJ2-3; DNA: TGCGCCAGCAGCTTGGAGACAGATACGCAGTATTTT; CDR3: CASSLETDTQYF
V: TRBV7-3; D: TRBD2; size: few; J: TRBJ2-5; DNA: TGTGCCAGCAGCCCCGGGACTAGCGGGAGCGCGGGTTTCGGGGAGACCCAGTACTTC; CDR3: CASSPGTSGSAGFGETQYF
V: TRBV12-3/TRBV12-4; D: -; size: many; J: TRBJ2-6; DNA: TGTGCCAGCAGTCCCAGAGGGAGCGGGGCCAACGTCCTGACTTTC; CDR3: CASSPRGSGANVLTF
V: TRBV24-1; D: -; size: few; J: TRBJ2-3; DNA: TGTGCCACCAGTGAGGGGACGGCTAGCACAGATACGCAGTATTTT; CDR3: CATSEGTASTDTQYF
V: TRBV29-1; D: -; size: many; J: TRBJ1-1; DNA: TGCAGCGTTGTTTTAAACAAGAACACTGAAGCTTTCTTT; CDR3: CSVVLNKNTEAFF
V: TRBV6-5; D: -; size: -; J: TRBJ2-1; DNA: TGTGCCAGCAGTTATTCTGCTCAGAATGAGCAGTTCTTC; CDR3: CASSYSAQNEQFF
V: TRBV5-1; D: TRBD2; size: -; J: TRBJ2-1; DNA: TGCGCCAGCAGCTTGGGGGCTAGCGGGAGTCGCAATGAGCAGTTCTTC; CDR3: CASSLGASGSRNEQFF
V: TRBV4-1; D: TRBD1; size: many; J: TRBJ1-1; DNA: TGCGCCAGCACCAAAGGGGGACAGCTGAACACTGAAGCTTTCTTT; CDR3: CASTKGGQLNTEAFF
V: TRBV7-9; D: -; size: many; J: TRBJ1-2; DNA: TGTGCCAGCAGCTCCAGTGGGGCTAACTATGGCTACACCTTC; CDR3: CASSSSGANYGYTF
V: TRBV28; D: TRBD1; size: many; J: TRBJ1-5; DNA: TGTGCCAGCAGTTTAAGGGGGCAGTATAGCAATCAGCCCCAGCATTTT; CDR3: CASSLRGQYSNQPQHF
V: TRBV5-1; D: TRBD1; size: many; J: TRBJ2-3; DNA: TGCGCCAGCAGCACCGGACAGGGGGAGACAGATACGCAGTATTTT; CDR3: CASSTGQGETDTQYF
V: TRBV3-1; D: TRBD2; size: many; J: TRBJ2-1; DNA: TGTGCCAGCAGTAGCGGGCCGAGAGATGAGCAGTTCTTC; CDR3: CASSSGPRDEQFF
V: TRBV3-1; D: -; size: many; J: TRBJ2-7; DNA: TGTGCCAGCAGCCAACCGAGAGCGATCGGCTACGAGCAGTACTTC; CDR3: CASSQPRAIGYEQYF
V: TRBV15; D: -; size: -; J: TRBJ1-5; DNA: TGTGCCACCAGCAGAGAGGGCAGTTTCCAGCCCCAGCATTTT; CDR3: CATSREGSFQPQHF
V: TRBV28; D: TRBD1; size: many; J: TRBJ2-6; DNA: TGTGCCAGCAGTTTATCCACAGGGGTTGCTGGGGCCAACGTCCTGACTTTC; CDR3: CASSLSTGVAGANVLTF
V: TRBV7-9; D: -; size: -; J: TRBJ2-1; DNA: TGTGCCAGCGGTGGGACGCGGGCCGAGGAAAACAATGAGCAGTTCTTC; CDR3: CASGGTRAEENNEQFF
V: TRBV24-1; D: TRBD2; size: -; J: TRBJ2-3; DNA: TGTGCCACCAGTGACCGACTAGCGGGGCCGCAGTATTTT; CDR3: CATSDRLAGPQYF
V: TRBV29-1; D: -; size: few; J: TRBJ1-1; DNA: TGCAGCGCTATTAAAGGGTTTGAAGCTTTCTTT; CDR3: CSAIKGFEAFF
V: TRBV12-3/TRBV12-4; D: -; size: -; J: TRBJ1-2; DNA: TGTGCCAGCAGTCCCGGGGTTGGCTACACCTTC; CDR3: CASSPGVGYTF
V: TRBV11-2; D: TRBD2; size: few; J: TRBJ2-1; DNA: TGTGCCAGCAGCTTACGGCTAGCGGACCCAGTCTCCTACAATGAGCAGTTCTTC; CDR3: CASSLRLADPVSYNEQFF
V: TRBV28; D: -; size: -; J: TRBJ2-5; DNA: TGTGCCAGCAGTTACGACGGGAGTAGTGAGACCCAGTACTTC; CDR3: CASSYDGSSETQYF
V: TRBV7-3; D: TRBD1; size: many; J: TRBJ2-2; DNA: TGTGCCAGCAGCTCCCTGGCAGGGGGCACCGGGGAGCTGTTTTTT; CDR3: CASSSLAGGTGELFF